This T cell receptor beta chain emerged from a study of T cells in Graves' hyperthyroidism and ophthalmopathy. General study results and limits: Most clonotypes expanded in the thyroid (above 0.001) were also present in blood.

TCR beta CDR3 region amplification was performed from RNA transcripts. The TCR CDR3 was amplified in a first-round RT-PCR using the HTBI primer set. TCRdb reanalysed the multiplex PCR reads using MiXCR and keeps one entry per CDR3 protein. This sample has 330,000 or so distinct CDR3 sequences, with around 20% found just once. In germline, CDR1 is SGHRS, CDR2 YFSETQ. With 3 bases clipped from V and 2 bases from J, the junction kept 9 bases outside the gene matches. The CDR3 has 16 amino acids. This clonotype was seen more than once but under ten times. Its antigen is not known. Active moderate-to-severe ophthalmopathy, Clinical Activity Score at least 3, NOSPECS at least 4, under 3 months' duration. Thyroid ultrasound and orbital computed tomography, with clinical symptoms and serum thyroxine and TRAb, informed diagnoses. The authors obtained PBMCs from roughly 9.7 ml of fresh peripheral blood.

Sequenced: blood. The chain employs TRBV5-1 and TRBJ2-7, with 9 bases that match TRBD2. This TCR was recovered from a man aged 45 to 65 with Graves' ophthalmopathy. The CDR3 DNA is TGCGCCAGCAGCTCCCTTGGGGCTAGCGGGACCTACGAGCAGTACTTC. It yields the protein CASSSLGASGTYEQYF.